The entry that follows covers one T cell receptor (beta chain) sequence. The data are from a study of prognosis after radiotherapy for stage I lung cancer. Looking at the study overall: Enrolled patients (around 14 men, about six women) had a median age of approximately 74 years and an age range of about 50 to 85 years. No patient received concurrent therapy with stereotactic body radiotherapy.

The TCR beta CDR3 region was amplified from genomic DNA, with two rounds of multiplex PCR being used for the amplification. Primers targeting each individual TRBV and TRBJ gene were applied in first-round PCR. TCRdb analysed the multiplex PCR reads with MiXCR anew, one entry per CDR3 protein. The data show about 20,000 distinct CDR3 sequences, about 40% seen once. The CDR3 has 14 amino acids. CDR1 is GTSNPN, CDR2 SVGIG, per germline (reference sequence). The V end lost 0 bases, the J end lost 3 bases, and 12 bases lay between the germline ends. The patients, who had no history of other malignancies and had received no prior chemotherapy or radiotherapy, were all found to be node-negative on CT and PET/CT.

The sequencing used PBMCs, collected before or after stereotactic body radiation therapy (not recorded which). The clonotype comes from a donor over 45 with non-small cell lung cancer. The V call is TRBV30, the J call TRBJ2-7; D may be TRBD2 (5 bases). CDR3 in amino acids: CAWSVNGKFYEQYF. The DNA for the CDR3 is TGTGCCTGGAGTGTAAACGGGAAGTTCTACGAGCAGTACTTC.